Below are 11 T cell receptor beta chains sequenced from a single sample in a study of blood T cell repertoires in COVID-19. Assay: immunoSEQ multiplex PCR; the TCRdb copy retains only in-frame clones and omits some. The table records over 200,000 clones, approximately 78% of them present only once. Sequencing used peripheral blood. The receptors come from a woman aged 40 to 49 with acute or convalescent COVID-19.

The rearrangement uses TRBV7-2 and TRBJ2-5; TRBD2 matches at 14 bases. V shed 5 bases and J 7 bases; nucleotides not matched to a gene: 9. Per the germline V gene, CDR1 is SGHTA and CDR2 is FQGNSA. This CDR3 has 16 amino acids. The CDR3, as DNA: TGTGCCAGCAGCCCTCGACTAGCGGGGGGGGCGGGGACCCAGTACTTC. Translated, it gives CASSPRLAGGAGTQYF.

The V and J genes are TRBV3-1 (or the pseudogene TRBV3-2) and TRBJ2-3; 11 nucleotides match TRBD2. The CDR3 totals 17 residues. In germline, CDR1 is LGHDT, CDR2 YNNKEL (reference sequence). With 3 bases clipped from V and 5 bases from J, the junction kept 10 bases outside the gene matches. The CDR3 protein is CASSQDPTSGVGDTQYF. For the CDR3, the DNA is TGTGCCAGCAGCCAGGACCCGACTAGCGGGGTTGGAGATACGCAGTATTTT.

In nucleotides, the CDR3 is TGTGCCAGCAGCTTGGGTTCGTCCGGGACAGGCGCAGATACGCAGTATTTT. This gives the protein CASSLGSSGTGADTQYF. The chain combines TRBV5-6 with TRBJ2-3; 8 bases map to TRBD1. Per the germline V gene, CDR1 is SGHDT and CDR2 is YYEEEE. Germline trimming cut 0 bases from V and 4 bases from J; bases unmatched to any gene: 10. CDR3 length equals 17 residues.

The V gene is TRBV7-9, the J gene TRBJ1-1; possibly TRBD1 for D (5 bases). V shed 1 base and J shed 8 bases, with 11 bases lying between them. This CDR3 has 13 amino acids. Germline assignment: CDR1 SEHNR and CDR2 FQNEAQ (reference sequence). CDR3 residues: CASSLEGFSEAFF. CDR3 nucleotides: TGTGCCAGCAGCTTAGAGGGGTTCAGCGAAGCTTTCTTT.

The CDR3 bases are TGTGCCAGCAGTACCCGAGATTATGGCTACACCTTC. Protein sequence: CASSTRDYGYTF. The V gene is TRBV6-5, the J gene TRBJ1-2; the D is unclear. CDR3 size: 12 residues. V lost 5 bases, J lost 5 bases, and 9 bases lay in between. Germline CDR1 is MNHEY and CDR2 is SVGAGI.

V usage is TRBV29-1 and J usage is TRBJ1-2; 10 bases are a match to TRBD1. Trimming took 6 bases from V and 8 from J; bases not matched to a gene: 6. The CDR3 sequence is 12 residues long. CDR1 and CDR2 from the germline V gene are SQVTM and ANQGSEA. CDR3 sequence (DNA): TGCAGCGTGGGACAGGGGAGGGGCGGCTACACCTTC. As protein: CSVGQGRGGYTF.

The chain is built from TRBV4-2 and TRBJ2-7, with TRBD2 matching 7 bases. The CDR3 is 15 amino acids. The V and J ends lost 1 base and 5 bases, in that order; junction bases with no gene match: 8. Germline CDR1 reads LGHNA; CDR2 reads YNFKEQ. CDR3 coding DNA: TGTGCCAGCAGCCAAGTCGGGGGAGGGCAGGACGAGCAGTACTTC. Protein: CASSQVGGGQDEQYF.

The chain joins TRBV5-1 to TRBJ1-4; tentatively, D is TRBD1 (6 bases). V gave up 4 bases and J gave up 8 bases, with 18 bases separating them. Germline V gene sequence: CDR1 SGHRS, CDR2 YFSETQ. The CDR3 loop spans 15 amino acids. CDR3 nucleotides: TGCGCCAGCAGCCCGGGGGGCCTATCCGGCGAAAAACTGTTTTTT. Its translation: CASSPGGLSGEKLFF.

V is TRBV2 and J is TRBJ2-7; D gene ambiguous. Trimming removed 3 bases from V and 0 bases from J, with 18 bases in between. Germline-derived CDR1 and CDR2 are SNHLY and FYNNEI. The CDR3 loop spans 17 amino acids. This CDR3 reads CASSDPYLGPSSYEQYF. CDR3 DNA sequence: TGTGCCAGCAGTGACCCTTACCTTGGGCCAAGCTCCTACGAGCAGTACTTC.

Written as DNA, the CDR3 is TGTGCCAGCAGCCAAGGGGACTCCCGCCTTAGAGGGACTGAAGCTTTCTTT. This gives the protein CASSQGDSRLRGTEAFF. The rearrangement joins TRBV3-1 (or the pseudogene TRBV3-2) to TRBJ1-1, with a tentative D call TRBD1 (5 bases). V lost 1 base, J lost 5 bases, and 20 bases lay in between. The CDR3 loop spans 17 amino acids. Germline V gene data show CDR1 as LGHDT and CDR2 as YNNKEL (reference sequence).

The chain employs TRBV10-3 and TRBJ2-1, with 10 bases lining up with TRBD2. The CDR3 is 14 amino acids. The V gene end was trimmed by 6 bases and the J gene end by 6 bases; junction bases not matched to a gene: 5. The V gene's germline CDR1 is ENHRY and CDR2 SYGVKD. The CDR3 loop reads CAISGTSVGNEQFF. CDR3 in DNA: TGTGCCATCAGCGGGACTAGCGTTGGCAATGAGCAGTTCTTC.